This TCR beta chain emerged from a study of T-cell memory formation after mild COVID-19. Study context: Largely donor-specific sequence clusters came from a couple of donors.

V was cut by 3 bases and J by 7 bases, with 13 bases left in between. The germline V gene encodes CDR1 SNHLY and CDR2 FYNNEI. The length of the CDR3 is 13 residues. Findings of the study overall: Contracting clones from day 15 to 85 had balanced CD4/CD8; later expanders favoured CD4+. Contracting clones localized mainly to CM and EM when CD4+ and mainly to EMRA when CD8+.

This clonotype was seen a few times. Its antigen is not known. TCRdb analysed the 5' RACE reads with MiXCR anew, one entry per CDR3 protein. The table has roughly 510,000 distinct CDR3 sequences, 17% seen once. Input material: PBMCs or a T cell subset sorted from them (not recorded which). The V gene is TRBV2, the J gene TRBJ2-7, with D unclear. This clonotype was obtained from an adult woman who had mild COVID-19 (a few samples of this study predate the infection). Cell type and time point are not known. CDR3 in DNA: TGTGCCAGCAGTGACGGTCCTCAAGGTGAGCAGTACTTC. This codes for CASSDGPQGEQYF. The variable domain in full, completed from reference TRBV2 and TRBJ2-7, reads EPEVTQTPSHQVTQMGQEVILRCVPISNHLYFYWYRQILGQKVEFLVSFYNNEISEKSEIFDDQFSVERPDGSNFTLKIRSTKLEDSAMYFCASSDGPQGEQYFGPGTRLTVT.